This T cell receptor (beta chain) was identified during a study of human T cells and chemical hapten exposure. Background on the study: Minor volume differences among pooled libraries chiefly drove per-sample TCR yield variation.

Germline assignment: CDR1 SGHTA and CDR2 FQGNSA. V lost 8 bases to trimming and J lost 5 bases; unmatched junction nucleotides: 5. The CDR3 sequence is 12 residues long. The time point is: healthy volunteer bleed at 2 weeks. The authors extracted total RNA from unfractionated whole blood. This clonotype was seen many times. The library attached unique molecular identifiers to individual cDNA molecules. One entry per CDR3 protein, called by TCRdb with MiXCR from the RACE reads. Of around 130,000 distinct CDR3 sequences in the sample, approximately 8.3% were seen once. Sample: whole blood. The clonotype comes from a male donor in good health. Some clones in this sample may be carry-over from other donors' samples. The chain couples TRBV7-2 to TRBJ2-5; 7 bases line up with TRBD2. Written as DNA, the CDR3 is TGTGCCAGCTCTCCAGCGGGGGAGACCCAGTACTTC. Amino acids: CASSPAGETQYF.